This entry describes one TCR beta chain. Its antigen remains unknown. This record comes from a study of PD-1 blockade in classical Hodgkin lymphoma. Study-level results: Reported baseline diversity: healthy donors highest, relapsed/refractory patients lowest. The diversity seen at baseline in complete responders resembled that of newly diagnosed patients. Exclusion covered patients beginning nivolumab under 1 year post-ASCT.

Some clones are missing from TCRdb's copy, which holds only in-frame ones; the method was immunoSEQ multiplex PCR. This table has around 60,000 clones, 70% to 90% appearing once. Each patient relapsed following autologous stem cell transplantation, and prior brentuximab vedotin exposure differed. The sequencing used peripheral blood mononuclear cells (PBMCs), collected before the second cycle of nivolumab. This receptor was taken from a human donor with classical Hodgkin lymphoma.

Written as DNA, the CDR3 is TGTGCCAGCAGCGTAAACCCAGGGAACACCGGGGAGCTGTTTTTT. Amino acid sequence: CASSVNPGNTGELFF. This sequence joins TRBV9 and TRBJ2-2; D ambiguous. The CDR3 is made up of 15 amino acids. In germline, CDR1 is SGDLS, CDR2 YYNGEE. The V gene lost 1 base and the J gene lost 1 base, with 8 bases spanning the gap.